The clone carrying this T cell receptor (beta chain) was seen only a few times. Its target is not known. This entry is derived from a study of T cell repertoires in cytomegalovirus infection. Study information: TCR beta signatures that were public indicated CMV infection and matching HLA type.

Study findings and constraints: Totalled public TCR beta family frequency picked out people who carried CMV plus the relevant HLA. HLA-C-restricted CMV clonotypes gave the most frequent clonotype in two of eight donors.

One entry per CDR3 protein results from TCRdb running MiXCR on the reads. The sample lists some 300,000 distinct CDR3 sequences, roughly 15% occurring once. The material sequenced was PBMCs. The sequence was obtained from a human donor in good health (CMV status not recorded). Some clones in this sample may be carry-over from other donors' samples.

As DNA, the CDR3 is TGTGCCAGCAGGCCAGCGAACACCGGGGAGCTGTTTTTT. Its translation: CASRPANTGELFF. The chain employs TRBV11-2 and TRBJ2-2; no clear D. Germline V CDR1 and CDR2: SGHAT, FQNNGV. V dropped 6 bases and J dropped 0 bases, with 5 bases sitting between them. The CDR3 extends over 13 amino acids. The full variable domain, in which reference TRBV11-2 and TRBJ2-2 provide the parts outside the CDR3, is EAGVAQSPRYKIIEKRQSVAFWCNPISGHATLYWYQQILGQGPKLLIQFQNNGVVDDSQLPKDRFSAERLKGVDSTLKIQPAKLEDSAVYLCASRPANTGELFFGEGSRLTVL.